This TCR beta chain appears in the sequencing data of a study of identical twins. This CDR3 region has 13 residues. Trimming stripped 9 bases from V and 4 bases from J, with 12 bases between. Per the germline V gene, CDR1 is WSHSY and CDR2 is SAAADI. Regarding the study as a whole: Insertions ran lower in abundant cord blood beta clonotypes, though not in memory repertoires. Sequences that were beta out-of-frame showed weaker excess twin sharing. Zero-insertion analyses could be partly confounded by invariant MAIT and iNKT cells.

This clonotype was seen a handful of times. Its antigen is not identified. Using its own MiXCR run on the 5' RACE reads, TCRdb lists one record per CDR3 protein. The table has 450,000 or so distinct CDR3 sequences, under 20% seen once; the top ten hold 12%. The donors were all healthy and Caucasian. The receptor was isolated from a man between 45 and 60 years old in good health. Sequenced sample: naive T cells sorted from blood. The chain couples TRBV10-2 to TRBJ2-2; D not certain. The CDR3 bases are TGCGCCAGTCGTCCGGCGGCCACCGGGGAGCTGTTTTTT. This translates into CASRPAATGELFF.